Below, 14 T cell receptor beta chains from the same sample are listed, as sequenced in a study of blood T cell repertoires in COVID-19. Measured with immunoSEQ multiplex PCR; TCRdb has only the in-frame clones, and not every one. The profile shows 90,000 to 130,000 clones, less than 85% of them singletons. Sequenced sample: peripheral blood. These receptors were obtained from a woman older than 75 with acute or convalescent COVID-19.

This clone was seen more than once but under ten times. V and J are TRBV9 and TRBJ2-7; 15 bases match TRBD2. V shed 2 bases and J 4 bases; nucleotides not matched to a gene: 4. Germline CDR1 SGDLS, CDR2 YYNGEE. The CDR3 has 16 residues. The CDR3 coding sequence is TGTGCCAGCAGCGTGGCTGGGACTAGCGGGAGGTACGAGCAGTACTTC. The encoded protein is CASSVAGTSGRYEQYF.

The chain carries TRBV10-3 and TRBJ2-7; D ambiguous. The germline V gene has CDR1 ENHRY and CDR2 SYGVKD. V gave up 6 bases and J gave up 2 bases, with 11 bases separating them. The CDR3 runs 13 residues. CDR3 in amino acids: CAISPFEAYEQYF. DNA for the CDR3: TGTGCCATCAGCCCCTTCGAGGCCTACGAGCAGTACTTC.

The rearrangement uses TRBV13 and TRBJ1-1; the D is unclear. The CDR3 is 16 residues long. Germline V gives CDR1 PRHDT, CDR2 FYEKMQ (reference sequence). V was clipped by 4 bases and J by 4 bases, with 19 bases between them. The DNA of the CDR3 is TGTGCCAGCAGCTGGGGAGGGCGCGACGTGAGCACTGAAGCTTTCTTT. Encoded protein: CASSWGGRDVSTEAFF. The variable domain in full, with the rest retrieved from reference TRBV13 and TRBJ1-1, is AAGVIQSPRHLIKEKRETATLKCYPIPRHDTVYWYQQGPGQDPQFLISFYEKMQSDKGSIPDRFSAQQFSDYHSELNMSSLELGDSALYFCASSWGGRDVSTEAFFGQGTRLTVV.

This chain uses TRBV3-1 (or the pseudogene TRBV3-2) with TRBJ1-1; maybe TRBD1 (5 bases). The CDR3 extends over 18 amino acids. Deletions cut 1 base from V and 1 base from J, with 19 bases between. Germline V lookup: CDR1 LGHDT, CDR2 YNNKEL (reference sequence). CDR3 coding DNA: TGTGCCAGCAGCCAAGTGTTAGTCGGGGGAGGGAAGAACACTGAAGCTTTCTTT. As protein: CASSQVLVGGGKNTEAFF.

V is TRBV7-2 and J is TRBJ1-5; D possibly corresponds to TRBD1 (5 bases). Trimming took off 4 bases at V and 3 bases at J, with 10 bases between the two ends. This CDR3 has 14 amino acids. Germline V gives CDR1 SGHTA, CDR2 FQGNSA. CDR3 region: CASSSRAYNQPQHF. For the CDR3, the DNA is TGTGCCAGCAGCTCCAGGGCCTACAATCAGCCCCAGCATTTT.

The rearrangement joins TRBV5-1 to TRBJ2-1; TRBD2 agrees at 15 bases. The germline V gene encodes CDR1 SGHRS and CDR2 YFSETQ. The CDR3 loop spans 19 amino acids. J lost 2 bases, V lost 7 bases, and 13 bases had no gene match. CDR3 nucleotide sequence: TGCGCCAGCGACGATGGGACTAGCGGGAGGTTCTTGGCCTACAATGAGCAGTTCTTC. It is translated as CASDDGTSGRFLAYNEQFF.

V is TRBV2 and J is TRBJ1-2; 9 bases fit TRBD1. Trimming at V came to 4 bases and at J to 3 bases, leaving 0 bases not matched to a gene. Germline CDR1 SNHLY, CDR2 FYNNEI. The CDR3 extends over 13 amino acids. The CDR3 DNA follows: TGTGCCAGCAGTGGACAGGGGGACTATGGCTACACCTTC. Translated, it gives CASSGQGDYGYTF.

This clone has a handful of counts. The V gene is TRBV5-4, the J gene TRBJ2-5, with D perhaps TRBD2 (7 bases). This CDR3 has 16 residues. V lost 0 bases and J 4 bases, leaving 16 bases between the germline ends. Germline loops: CDR1 SGHNT, CDR2 YYREEE (reference sequence). This CDR3 is CASSLEGGRVGETQYF. CDR3 nucleotides: TGTGCCAGCAGCTTGGAAGGGGGGAGGGTTGGAGAGACCCAGTACTTC.

This clone was recorded only once. This chain joins TRBV3-1 (or the pseudogene TRBV3-2) and TRBJ1-3; weak D call: TRBD1 (5 bases). Germline CDR1 reads LGHDT; CDR2 reads YNNKEL (reference sequence). Trimming left V 4 bases short and J 0 bases short, with 13 bases between. CDR3 length: 16 residues. The DNA of the CDR3 is TGTGCCAGCAGCCTTAGGAGGGGCCCCTCTGGAAACACCATATATTTT. Amino acid sequence: CASSLRRGPSGNTIYF.

J is TRBJ2-2 and V is TRBV6-5; 9 positions agree with TRBD1. CDR3 size: 15 residues. Losses at the gene ends were 6 bases for V and 7 bases for J; bases not matched to a gene: 9. Germline loops: CDR1 MNHEY, CDR2 SVGAGI. CDR3 region: CASRRQGVKDGELFF. The CDR3, as DNA: TGTGCCAGCAGACGACAGGGGGTGAAAGACGGGGAGCTGTTTTTT.

This chain connects TRBV19 to TRBJ2-2; perhaps TRBD2 as D (6 bases). The CDR3 is 16 amino acids. Trimming removed 5 bases at V and 5 bases at J, with 18 bases between. The germline CDR1 and CDR2 sequences are LNHDA and SQIVND (reference sequence). CDR3 sequence reads: CASSPTGTPRTGELFF. The DNA for the CDR3 is TGTGCCAGTAGTCCGACCGGGACTCCGAGAACCGGGGAGCTGTTTTTT.

This clone was detected only a few times. This chain links TRBV3-1 (or the pseudogene TRBV3-2) with TRBJ2-4; 7 bases are a match to TRBD1. The germline gives CDR1 LGHDT, CDR2 YNNKEL (reference sequence). The trim removed 3 bases at V and 0 bases at J, leaving 2 bases unmatched. The CDR3 runs to 15 residues. CDR3 in amino acids: CASSHRQGAKNIQYF. The DNA for the CDR3 is TGTGCCAGCAGCCACCGACAGGGAGCCAAAAACATTCAGTACTTC.

This clone was detected a few times. The gene calls are TRBV18 and TRBJ2-2, with no clear D. This CDR3 comprises 13 residues. Germline CDR1 is KGHSH and CDR2 is LQKENI. V was clipped by 2 bases and J by 7 bases, with 8 bases between them. The CDR3 sequence: CASSPGSDGELFF. The CDR3 region has the DNA TGTGCCAGCTCACCAGGCTCTGACGGGGAGCTGTTTTTT.

This clone was found a few times. The rearrangement uses TRBV18 and TRBJ2-7; TRBD1 matches 8 bases. Germline assignment: CDR1 KGHSH and CDR2 LQKENI. V was pared by 5 bases and J by 3 bases, with 6 bases of the junction left unmatched. CDR3 length: 14 amino acids. CDR3 in amino acids: CASSSGQGGYEQYF. Here the CDR3 DNA reads TGTGCCAGCTCATCCGGACAGGGTGGCTACGAGCAGTACTTC.